One TCR beta chain is described in this entry. This clonotype occurred a few times. Its antigen target is currently unknown. There are no base qualities to consult, and no much larger clone falls within one base. The time point label for this specimen denotes: newly diagnosed GD, antithyroid drugs for less than 3 months. For both TCR sequencing and RNA sequencing, RNA was extracted from PBMCs using TRIzol. The diagnosis of Graves' disease was made according to American Thyroid Association guidelines. Patients were recruited from an endocrinology department in Xi'an, China. From each patient, around 9 milliliters of peripheral blood was collected into an EDTA anticoagulant tube. Ficoll Paque Plus density gradient separation was used to isolate PBMCs, and no further T cell sorting was done. An Agilent 2100 Bioanalyzer and agarose gel were used to check RNA quality, and a NanoDrop 2000 was used to measure RNA concentration.

Between the V and J ends, shortened by 0 bases and 3 bases respectively, the junction contains 14 bases. CDR1 and CDR2 (LGHNA, YNFKEQ) derive from the germline V gene. The CDR3 runs 16 amino acids, cysteine and phenylalanine included. Of all the DNA, just the CDR3 is kept, 48 bases in frame from base 1. The data derive from a study of regulatory T cells in long-lasting Graves disease (dated by TCRdb to the early 2020s). For the wider study: Patients with newly diagnosed Graves' disease had been on antithyroid drugs for under 3 months. This study used TCR sequencing and RNA sequencing of peripheral blood to compare persistent Graves' disease patients against newly diagnosed Graves' disease patients. The study was conducted in China and was registered as a clinical trial. A total of about 33 samples underwent TCR sequencing, from about 13 patients with persistent Graves' disease and 20 or so patients with newly diagnosed Graves' disease.

The library was produced with multiplex PCR. Sequencing used an Illumina HiSeq 4000. To build TCR beta libraries, CDR3 regions were amplified by Arm-PCR using iRepertoire HTBI primers. PCR products were gel purified before sequencing. In the paper's pipeline: Gene usage analysis of CDR3 amino acid clonotypes used the approximately 56 TRBV and 11 to 15 TRBJ segments found across samples. COPE and FqMerger were used to merge the filtered high-quality paired reads into contigs. Contigs were aligned with BLAST to IMGT TRBV, TRBD and TRBJ reference genes, and CDR3 was defined per IMGT. Clonotypes above 0.1% frequency were classified as highly expanded clones. Shannon entropy served as the measure of repertoire diversity, while the Gini coefficient captured V-J evenness. Clonotypes shared by more than one individual were considered public. The public sequencing data were trimmed at Q25 with fastp and processed into clonotypes with MiXCR by TCRdb, which kept only in-frame beta chains. Duplicate CDR3 protein sequences are folded into a single record with the most common DNA and genes. The V and J calls and clone size are TCRdb's, not the authors'. The sample has hundreds of thousands of distinct CDR3 sequences on record, about 16% of them singletons. The ten largest clones represent around a sixth of the sample.

Paper-wide results and their limitations: Compared with newly diagnosed patients, persistent Graves' disease patients had lower TCR Shannon entropy and fewer highly expanded clones, which suggests clonal expansion. Peripheral blood alone was examined, since thyroid tissue, which constituted the primary lesion, could not be accessed. The authors noted that the small sample size was a limitation that may lower accuracy. Patients with persistent disease shared more public clonotypes (around 2,500) than newly diagnosed patients did (approximately 970). TRBV28, TRBJ1-2 and TRBJ2-5 were preferentially used in persistent disease, while TRBV20-1 and TRBJ2-1 were favored in newly diagnosed disease. Sequencing and analysis were restricted to the TCR beta chain.

The same specimen was also included in a second study, on T cells in Graves' hyperthyroidism and ophthalmopathy. Looking at the second paper: Stable Graves' hyperthyroidism was defined as no progression to ophthalmopathy during 18 months of follow-up. Hyperthyroidism patients were aged 18 to 65 years and newly diagnosed, with disease duration of less than 2 months. Exclusion was applied to patients with uncontrolled infections, other autoimmune diseases, pregnancy or lactation. Diagnoses were established on the basis of clinical symptoms, serum thyroxine and TRAb, thyroid ultrasound, and orbital computed tomography. A first-round RT-PCR of the TCR CDR3 used the HTBI primer set with the Qiagen OneStep RT-PCR kit. Most expanded thyroid clonotypes (frequency above 0.001) were also detected in blood, a finding suggesting that blood repertoires may reflect thyroid immune responses. A 13 V-J signature model separated ophthalmopathy from stable hyperthyroidism, with around 91% sensitivity and approximately 81% specificity in cross-validation and 80%/75% in testing. In validation, the model predicted progression to ophthalmopathy a median of about 6.5 months before onset, with roughly 70% sensitivity and nearly 75% specificity. A discovery cohort of roughly 96 patients, about 43 with Graves' ophthalmopathy and about 58 with stable Graves' hyperthyroidism, was used to find distinguishing TCR V-J signatures. Prospective prediction of ophthalmopathy was tested in an independent validation cohort consisting of some 18 hyperthyroidism patients and some 17 patients who later progressed to ophthalmopathy. The roughly 91 discovery patients were randomly divided into training and test sets at a 7:3 ratio. The study also compared thyroid tissue and blood T-cell repertoires from more than five Graves' hyperthyroidism patients. Following sampling, methimazole starting at 30 mg daily was given to hyperthyroidism patients, and high-dose intravenous methylprednisolone was given to ophthalmopathy patients. Libraries were constructed in a second round of multiplex PCR, after which size selection and purification were carried out. Libraries were sequenced paired-end with 100 bp reads on an Illumina HiSeq2000. SOAPnuke was used to process the raw data, throwing out any read that contained adapters or uncalled bases, had a mean Phred below 15, or lacked an exact constant-primer or identifier match. High-quality paired reads were merged using COPE v1.2.5, and each unique nucleotide sequence was defined as a clonotype. MiTCR v1.1 was used to align clonotypes to the IMGT TRBV, TRBD and TRBJ reference segments. The analysis was restricted to V-J combinations with a frequency above 0.0001, which together covered over 99% of the repertoires. The TCS score was defined as F50 (clonal expansion) divided by E x V (chaos), with BLOSUM62-based TCRdist calculated between CDR3 peptides within each V-J. Welch's t-statistics and random forest reduced around 520 V-J features to about 12, which were used in a naive Bayes classifier (R e1071). Sample size was not statistically predetermined, and blinding of investigators to group allocation was not performed. According to the paper, TCR Vbeta CDR3 sequencing was carried out on over 130 peripheral blood samples, which came from 40 to 45 ophthalmopathy, about 75 hyperthyroidism and approximately 17 progressor patients.

The sequencing used peripheral blood mononuclear cells (PBMCs), collected at new diagnosis, from a patient treated with antithyroid drugs. The source of this sequence is a woman in her twenties or thirties with Graves disease. Donor details come from another sample of the same person, matched by shared clones. The chain is assembled from TRBV4-2 and TRBJ1-1, with TRBD1 perhaps the D gene, on 5 matching bases. The CDR3 sequence is CASSQEVGRGDTEAFF. The nucleotides read TGTGCCAGCAGCCAAGAGGTGGGGCGGGGGGACACTGAAGCTTTCTTT.